This TCR beta chain was found in a study of T cell responses to AZD1222 COVID-19 vaccine. The assay was immunoSEQ multiplex PCR, and TCRdb's table has in-frame clones only and misses some. Among about 150,000 clones listed, just over 90% were seen once. After removal of 8 bases from V and 9 bases from J, the junction contained 9 bases not matched to a gene. This CDR3 comprises 14 residues. Germline CDR1 is MNHEY and CDR2 is SMNVEV (reference sequence). Specimen: peripheral blood, collected on day 0 of AZD1222 vaccination. This sequence was found in an adult in good health. The V and J genes are TRBV27 and TRBJ2-1; 11 positions match TRBD2. CDR3 protein: CASRLAGGSTEQFF. As DNA, the CDR3 is TGTGCCAGCCGTCTAGCGGGAGGATCTACTGAGCAGTTCTTC.